The T cell receptor beta chain described here comes from a study of T cell changes during pregnancy in multiple sclerosis. Trimming removed 3 bases from V and 1 base from J; junction bases left unmatched: 7. The CDR3 spans 18 residues. Germline CDR1 MNHEY, CDR2 SMNVEV (reference sequence). TCRdb's copy holds only in-frame clones and misses some; the assay was immunoSEQ multiplex PCR. Of approximately 100,000 clones in the sample, more than 90% were seen once. The material sequenced was peripheral blood, taken in the second trimester of pregnancy. The origin of this receptor is a female donor with multiple sclerosis, enrolled in a pregnancy study. The chain employs TRBV27 and TRBJ2-1, with 12 bases identical to TRBD2. The DNA of the CDR3 is TGTGCCAGCAGTTTGCCTAGCGGGAGGGCCATGTCCTACAATGAGCAGTTCTTC. It encodes CASSLPSGRAMSYNEQFF.